This T cell receptor (beta chain) was observed in a study of T cells in Graves' hyperthyroidism and ophthalmopathy. Study overall: Peripheral blood sampling occurred at initial diagnosis, before any treatment. The study, taken as a whole, reports: Ophthalmopathy was distinguished from stable hyperthyroidism by 13 V-J signatures. Ophthalmopathy, which appeared later, was predicted by the model a median approximately 6.7 months before onset.

This CDR3 contains 18 residues. CDR1 is MNHEY and CDR2 is SMNVEV in the germline V gene (reference sequence). V shed 6 bases and J shed 2 bases, with 26 bases lying between them. Stability of Graves' hyperthyroidism was defined as absent ophthalmopathy progression within 18 months. Amplification yielded TCR beta CDR3 regions, with RNA transcripts as the source. The HTBI set primed first-round TCR CDR3 RT-PCR. TCRdb independently ran MiXCR on the multiplex PCR reads; one entry per CDR3 protein. This sample carries hundreds of thousands of distinct CDR3 sequences, around 15% of them seen once, and the ten largest clones take more than 8.5%. This clonotype was seen more than once but under ten times. Its antigen is currently unknown.

Sequencing was carried out using blood. The sequence was obtained from a woman aged 18-29 years with Graves' hyperthyroidism. The V gene is TRBV27, the J gene TRBJ2-7; possibly TRBD1 for D (5 bases). The CDR3 sequence: CASRGDSFKYQLTYEQYF. The CDR3, as DNA: TGTGCCAGCAGGGGTGACAGCTTCAAATACCAACTTACCTACGAGCAGTACTTC.